Presented here are 10 T cell receptor beta chains from one specimen sequenced in a study of molecular identifiers for immune sequencing clone quantification. Using its own MiXCR run on the PCR reads, TCRdb lists one record per CDR3 protein. The table has approximately 12,000 distinct CDR3 sequences, about 17% seen once. The sequenced sample was naive CD8+ T cells from blood, with Jurkat cell RNA spiked in. Sample subset: FACS-sorted CD8+CD4-CCR7+CD45RA+ naive T cells. These receptor sequences come from a human donor in good health. Some libraries in this study had Jurkat cell RNA spiked in.

This clonotype is judged medium-sized. The chain joins TRBV6-5 to TRBJ1-1, with 12 positions matching TRBD1. The ends lost 2 bases at V and 7 bases at J; junction bases unmatched: 8. This CDR3 spans 16 amino acids. Germline V gene lookup returns CDR1 MNHEY and CDR2 SVGAGI. CDR3 protein: CASSYGTGGVYDEAFF. The CDR3 DNA reads TGTGCCAGCAGTTACGGGACAGGGGGCGTCTACGATGAAGCTTTCTTT.

This clonotype is classed as medium-sized (0.01 to 0.1%). V gene TRBV23-1 combines with J gene TRBJ2-1; 10 nucleotides agree with TRBD2. TRBV23-1 is labeled an ORF, and its function is uncertain. This CDR3 has 15 amino acids. V lost 8 bases, J lost 6 bases, and 10 bases stayed unmatched. The CDR3 protein is CASWTSGPSSNEQFF. CDR3 DNA sequence: TGCGCCAGCTGGACTAGCGGACCTAGTAGCAATGAGCAGTTCTTC.

This clonotype is categorized as medium-sized (0.01 to 0.1%). This chain joins TRBV30 and TRBJ2-6, with D uncertain. CDR1 is GTSNPN, CDR2 SVGIG, per germline (reference sequence). The CDR3 has 14 residues. Trimming left V 3 bases short and J 4 bases short, with 10 bases between. The CDR3 sequence is CAWRTEWGANVLTF. The CDR3 coding sequence is TGTGCCTGGAGGACGGAGTGGGGGGCCAACGTCCTGACTTTC.

This clonotype was observed a few times. The chain is built from TRBV11-2 and TRBJ1-1; no clear D. The germline V gene encodes CDR1 SGHAT and CDR2 FQNNGV. The CDR3 length is 13 residues. V gave up 8 bases and J gave up 12 bases, with 22 bases separating them. The CDR3: CASVLGRGKDSFF. DNA of the CDR3: TGTGCCAGCGTATTAGGACGGGGTAAGGATTCTTTCTTT.

This clonotype was seen ten or more times. The chain uses TRBV3-1 and TRBJ1-2; D possibly corresponds to TRBD1 (5 bases). The V gene lost 1 base and the J gene lost 2 bases, with 11 bases spanning the gap. Germline CDR1 reads LGHDT; CDR2 reads YNNKEL (reference sequence). The CDR3 length is 15 residues. The CDR3 DNA reads TGTGCCAGCAGCCAAGGATGGGGGGGAAACTATGGCTACACCTTC. This codes for CASSQGWGGNYGYTF. The entire variable domain, with the rest obtained from reference TRBV3-1 and TRBJ1-2, is as follows: DTAVSQTPKYLVTQMGNDKSIKCEQNLGHDTMYWYKQDSKKFLKIMFSYNNKELIINETVPNRFSPKSPDKAHLNLHINSLELGDSAVYFCASSQGWGGNYGYTFGSGTRLTVV.

The chain recombines TRBV2 with TRBJ2-7; TRBD2 aligns across 9 bases. This CDR3 region has 15 residues. Germline trimming cut 4 bases from V and 7 bases from J; bases unmatched to any gene: 11. Germline loops: CDR1 SNHLY, CDR2 FYNNEI. CDR3 sequence: CASSGWTSDIREQYF. CDR3 nucleotide sequence: TGTGCCAGCAGTGGGTGGACTAGCGACATCAGGGAGCAGTACTTC.

This clonotype has only a few counts. The V and J genes are TRBV27 and TRBJ2-7; no definite D call. CDR3 size: 15 residues. Germline V gene data show CDR1 as MNHEY and CDR2 as SMNVEV (reference sequence). Trimming stripped 2 bases from V and 0 bases from J, with 11 bases between. The CDR3 region has the DNA TGTGCCAGCAGTTTAATAGGCACAGACTCCTACGAGCAGTACTTC. Residues: CASSLIGTDSYEQYF.

Relative to its sample, this clonotype is medium-sized. The rearrangement links TRBV10-3 to TRBJ1-2; 8 bases fit TRBD1. CDR3 size: 15 residues. CDR1 is ENHRY, CDR2 SYGVKD, per germline. J gave up 4 bases and V 0 bases, and 4 bases lay outside the gene matches. Here the CDR3 reads CAISESRQGSYGYTF. For the CDR3, the DNA is TGTGCCATCAGTGAGTCGAGACAGGGGTCCTATGGCTACACCTTC.

By share, this clonotype counts as medium-sized. V gene TRBV5-1 combines with J gene TRBJ2-5; 11 nucleotides align to TRBD2. CDR1 and CDR2 from the germline V gene are SGHRS and YFSETQ. The CDR3 is made up of 18 amino acids. Unmatched junction bases numbered 15, after V lost 3 bases and J lost 5 bases. As DNA, the CDR3 is TGCGCCAGCAGCTCCCGCCCCCCTAGCGGGAGGCCTCTGGAGACCCAGTACTTC. This codes for CASSSRPPSGRPLETQYF.

This clonotype turned up a few times. The rearrangement joins TRBV7-9 to TRBJ2-7, with a weak D call TRBD2 (6 bases). The CDR3 extends over 17 amino acids. The ends were cut back, 4 bases at V and 0 bases at J, with 19 bases in the middle. The germline gives CDR1 SEHNR, CDR2 FQNEAQ (reference sequence). CDR3 DNA: TGTGCCAGCAGCTCCCGCCGGAACGGGGGAAACTCCTACGAGCAGTACTTC. Protein product: CASSSRRNGGNSYEQYF.